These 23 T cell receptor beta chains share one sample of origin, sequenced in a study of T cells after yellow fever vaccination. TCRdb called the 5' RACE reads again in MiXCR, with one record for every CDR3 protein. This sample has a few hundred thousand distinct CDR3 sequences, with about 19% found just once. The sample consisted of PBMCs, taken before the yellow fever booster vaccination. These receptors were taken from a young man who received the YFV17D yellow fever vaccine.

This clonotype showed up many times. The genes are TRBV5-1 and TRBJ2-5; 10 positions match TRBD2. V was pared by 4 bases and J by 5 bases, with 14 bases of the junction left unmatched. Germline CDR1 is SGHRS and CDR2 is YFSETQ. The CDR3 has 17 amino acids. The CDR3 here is CASSLVSGGPGVETQYF. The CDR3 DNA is TGCGCCAGCAGCCTCGTTAGCGGGGGGCCGGGGGTTGAGACCCAGTACTTC.

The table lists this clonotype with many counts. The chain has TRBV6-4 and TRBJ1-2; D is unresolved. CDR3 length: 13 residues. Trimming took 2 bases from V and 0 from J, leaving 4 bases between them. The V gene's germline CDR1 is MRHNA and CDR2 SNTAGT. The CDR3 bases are TGTGCCAGCAGTGACAACGCTAACTATGGCTACACCTTC. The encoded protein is CASSDNANYGYTF.

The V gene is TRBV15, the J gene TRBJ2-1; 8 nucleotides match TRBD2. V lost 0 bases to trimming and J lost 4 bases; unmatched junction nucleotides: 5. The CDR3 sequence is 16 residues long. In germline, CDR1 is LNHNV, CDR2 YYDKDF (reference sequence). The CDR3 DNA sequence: TGTGCCACCAGCAGAGATTGGGCTAGCGGGTACAATGAGCAGTTCTTC. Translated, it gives CATSRDWASGYNEQFF. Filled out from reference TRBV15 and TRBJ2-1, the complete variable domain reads DAMVIQNPRYQVTQFGKPVTLSCSQTLNHNVMYWYQQKSSQAPKLLFHYYDKDFNNEADTPDNFQSRRPNTSFCFLDIRSPGLGDTAMYLCATSRDWASGYNEQFFGPGTRLTVL.

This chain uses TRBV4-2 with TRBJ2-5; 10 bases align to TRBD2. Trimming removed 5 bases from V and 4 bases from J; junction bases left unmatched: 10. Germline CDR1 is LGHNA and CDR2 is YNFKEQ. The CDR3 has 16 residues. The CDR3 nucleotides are TGTGCCAGCAGCGCCTTGACTAGCGGGTCGTCAGAGACCCAGTACTTC. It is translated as CASSALTSGSSETQYF.

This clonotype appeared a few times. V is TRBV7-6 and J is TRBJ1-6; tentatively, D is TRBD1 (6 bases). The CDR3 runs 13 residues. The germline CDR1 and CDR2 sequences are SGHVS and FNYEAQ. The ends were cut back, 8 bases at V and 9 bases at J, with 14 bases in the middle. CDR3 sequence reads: CASARTDSSPLHF. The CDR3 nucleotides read TGTGCCAGCGCCCGGACAGACAGTTCACCCCTCCACTTT.

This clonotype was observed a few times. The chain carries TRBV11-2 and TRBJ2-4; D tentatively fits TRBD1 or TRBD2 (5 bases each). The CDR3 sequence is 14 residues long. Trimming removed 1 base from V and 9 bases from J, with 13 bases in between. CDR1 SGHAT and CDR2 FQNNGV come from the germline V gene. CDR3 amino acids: CASSLVGERGIQYF. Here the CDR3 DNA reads TGTGCCAGCAGCTTAGTGGGGGAGAGGGGCATTCAGTACTTC.

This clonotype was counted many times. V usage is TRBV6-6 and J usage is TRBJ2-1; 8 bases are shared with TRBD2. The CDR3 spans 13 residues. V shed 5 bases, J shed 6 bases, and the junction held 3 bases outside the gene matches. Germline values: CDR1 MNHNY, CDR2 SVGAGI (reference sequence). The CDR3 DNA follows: TGTGCCAGCAGTCCCGGGACTAGCAATGAGCAGTTCTTC. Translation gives CASSPGTSNEQFF.

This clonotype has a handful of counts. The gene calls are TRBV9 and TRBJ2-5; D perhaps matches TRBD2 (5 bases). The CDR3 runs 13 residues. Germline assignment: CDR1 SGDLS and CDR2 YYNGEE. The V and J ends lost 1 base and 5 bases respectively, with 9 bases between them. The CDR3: CASSVYPGETQYF. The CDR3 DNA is TGTGCCAGCAGCGTATACCCGGGGGAGACCCAGTACTTC.

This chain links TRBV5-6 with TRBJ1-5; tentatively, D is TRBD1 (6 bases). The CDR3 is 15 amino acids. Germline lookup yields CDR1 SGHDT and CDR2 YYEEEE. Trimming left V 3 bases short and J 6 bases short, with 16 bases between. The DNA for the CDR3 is TGTGCCAGCAGCTCTACTTTGGTAGGGGGTCAGCCCCAGCATTTT. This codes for CASSSTLVGGQPQHF.

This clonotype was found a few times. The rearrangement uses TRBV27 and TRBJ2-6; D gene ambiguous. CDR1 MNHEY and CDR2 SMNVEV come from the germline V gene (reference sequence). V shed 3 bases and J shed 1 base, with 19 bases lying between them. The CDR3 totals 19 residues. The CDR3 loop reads CASSLSGAGLVSGANVLTF. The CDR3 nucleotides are TGTGCCAGCAGTTTGTCCGGTGCAGGTCTCGTTTCTGGGGCCAACGTCCTGACTTTC.

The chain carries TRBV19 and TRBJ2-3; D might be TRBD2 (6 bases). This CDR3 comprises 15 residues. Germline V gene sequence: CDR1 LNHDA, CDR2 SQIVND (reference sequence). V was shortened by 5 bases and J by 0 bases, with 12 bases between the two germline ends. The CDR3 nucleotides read TGTGCCAGTAGTCGGGGGTATACTAGCACAGATACGCAGTATTTT. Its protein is CASSRGYTSTDTQYF.

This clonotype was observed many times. CDR3 nucleotide sequence: TGTGCCAGCAGTTTAGGAGGGGCCAATGAAGCTTTCTTT. This gives the protein CASSLGGANEAFF. The chain has TRBV12-3 or TRBV12-4 and TRBJ1-1; maybe TRBD1 (5 bases). The V end was cut by 1 base, the J end by 7 bases, with 10 bases between. The CDR3 length is 13 residues.

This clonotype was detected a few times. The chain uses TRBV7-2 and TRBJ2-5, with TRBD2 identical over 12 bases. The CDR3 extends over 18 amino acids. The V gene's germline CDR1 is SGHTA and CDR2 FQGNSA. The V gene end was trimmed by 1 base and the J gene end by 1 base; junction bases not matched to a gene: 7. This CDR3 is CASSLVASGGVTQETQYF. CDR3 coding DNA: TGTGCCAGCAGCTTAGTGGCTAGCGGGGGGGTCACCCAAGAGACCCAGTACTTC.

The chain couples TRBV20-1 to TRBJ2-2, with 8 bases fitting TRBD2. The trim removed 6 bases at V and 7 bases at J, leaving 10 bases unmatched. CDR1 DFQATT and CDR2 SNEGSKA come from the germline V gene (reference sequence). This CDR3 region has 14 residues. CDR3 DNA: TGCAGTGCAAGCGGGGTGCTAGCGGGCGGGGAGCTGTTTTTT. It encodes CSASGVLAGGELFF.

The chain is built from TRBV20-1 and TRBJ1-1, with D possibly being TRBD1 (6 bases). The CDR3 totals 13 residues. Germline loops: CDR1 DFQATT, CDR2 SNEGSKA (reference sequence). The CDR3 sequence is CSAYSRGGTEAFF. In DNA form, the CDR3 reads TGCAGCGCCTATAGCAGGGGCGGCACTGAAGCTTTCTTT.

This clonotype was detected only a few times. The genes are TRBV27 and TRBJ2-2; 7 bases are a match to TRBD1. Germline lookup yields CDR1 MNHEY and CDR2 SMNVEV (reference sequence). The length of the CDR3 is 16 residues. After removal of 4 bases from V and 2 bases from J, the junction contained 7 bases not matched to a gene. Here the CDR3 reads CASSYHRGLNTGELFF. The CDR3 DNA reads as TGTGCCAGCAGTTACCACAGGGGCCTAAACACCGGGGAGCTGTTTTTT.

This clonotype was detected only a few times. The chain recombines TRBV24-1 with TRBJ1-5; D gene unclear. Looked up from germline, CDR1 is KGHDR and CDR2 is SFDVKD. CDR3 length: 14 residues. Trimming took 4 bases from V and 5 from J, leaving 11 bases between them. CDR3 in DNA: TGTGCCACCAGTGAGGGCGGCGGGTATCAGCCCCAGCATTTT. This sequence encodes CATSEGGGYQPQHF.

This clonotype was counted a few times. Here the CDR3 reads CASSQDLGTVAYNEQFF. The CDR3 bases are TGTGCCAGCAGCCAAGATCTTGGGACAGTCGCCTACAATGAGCAGTTCTTC. The rearrangement joins TRBV3-1 to TRBJ2-1; 7 bases agree with TRBD1. The CDR3 is 17 residues long. Trimming at V came to 0 bases and at J to 2 bases, leaving 7 bases not matched to a gene. The germline V gene encodes CDR1 LGHDT and CDR2 YNNKEL (reference sequence).

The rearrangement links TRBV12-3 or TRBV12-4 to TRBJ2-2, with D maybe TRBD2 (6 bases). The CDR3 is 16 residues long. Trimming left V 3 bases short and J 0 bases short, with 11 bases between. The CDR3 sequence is CASSFGGTANTGELFF. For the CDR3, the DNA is TGTGCCAGCAGTTTTGGGGGGACCGCGAACACCGGGGAGCTGTTTTTT.

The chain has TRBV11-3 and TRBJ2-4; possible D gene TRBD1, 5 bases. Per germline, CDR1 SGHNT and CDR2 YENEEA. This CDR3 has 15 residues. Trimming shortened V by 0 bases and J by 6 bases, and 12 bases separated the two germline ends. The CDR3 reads CASSLDTREGNIQYF. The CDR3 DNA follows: TGTGCCAGCAGCTTAGATACCAGGGAAGGAAACATTCAGTACTTC.

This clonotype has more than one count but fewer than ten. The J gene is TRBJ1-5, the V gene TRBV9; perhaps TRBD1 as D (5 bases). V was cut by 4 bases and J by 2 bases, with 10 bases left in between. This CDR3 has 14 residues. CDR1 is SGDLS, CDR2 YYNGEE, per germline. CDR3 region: CASSLDSGNQPQHF. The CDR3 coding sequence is TGTGCCAGCAGCCTTGACAGTGGCAATCAGCCCCAGCATTTT.

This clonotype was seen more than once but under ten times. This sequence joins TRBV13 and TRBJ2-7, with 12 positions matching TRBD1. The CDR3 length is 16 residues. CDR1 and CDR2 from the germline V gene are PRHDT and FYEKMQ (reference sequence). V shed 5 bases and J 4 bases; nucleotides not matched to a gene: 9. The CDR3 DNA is TGTGCCAGCAGCCCATCGCCGGGACAGGGGGCATACGAGCAGTACTTC. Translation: CASSPSPGQGAYEQYF.

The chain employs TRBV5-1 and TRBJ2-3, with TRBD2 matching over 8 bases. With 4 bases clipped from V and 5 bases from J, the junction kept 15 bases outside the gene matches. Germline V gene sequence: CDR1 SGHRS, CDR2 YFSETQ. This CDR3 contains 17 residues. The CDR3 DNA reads TGCGCCAGCAGCAGGGGACTAGATTTGGGCTGGGGAGATACGCAGTATTTT. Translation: CASSRGLDLGWGDTQYF.